This note documents a single T cell receptor (beta chain) sequence. The antigen remains undetermined. Data came from immunoSEQ multiplex PCR; TCRdb stores just in-frame clones and leaves some out. The sample yields about 1 million clones, roughly 75% seen once. This specimen comes from a study of shared clonotypes between healthy human individuals. Trimming took off 4 bases at V and 3 bases at J, with 11 bases between the two ends. CDR3 length: 14 amino acids. Study outcomes and limitations: Relative to their counterparts shared across all four donors, non-shared clonotypes exhibited diminished generation probabilities. The genetic and exposure-history diversity represented was limited by few donors. Generally, naive subsets (rather than memory subsets) showed larger estimated richness.

V is TRBV23-1 and J is TRBJ2-3; perhaps TRBD2 as D (6 bases). TRBV23-1 is reported as an ORF; its role is uncertain. This receptor was obtained from a man aged 18-30 years in good health. The sequenced sample consisted of memory CD4+ T cells sorted from blood. Subset specified: CD45RA-negative fraction. The CDR3 region has the DNA TGCGCCAGCAGTCGGCGGGATTGGACAGATACGCAGTATTTT. This encodes CASSRRDWTDTQYF.